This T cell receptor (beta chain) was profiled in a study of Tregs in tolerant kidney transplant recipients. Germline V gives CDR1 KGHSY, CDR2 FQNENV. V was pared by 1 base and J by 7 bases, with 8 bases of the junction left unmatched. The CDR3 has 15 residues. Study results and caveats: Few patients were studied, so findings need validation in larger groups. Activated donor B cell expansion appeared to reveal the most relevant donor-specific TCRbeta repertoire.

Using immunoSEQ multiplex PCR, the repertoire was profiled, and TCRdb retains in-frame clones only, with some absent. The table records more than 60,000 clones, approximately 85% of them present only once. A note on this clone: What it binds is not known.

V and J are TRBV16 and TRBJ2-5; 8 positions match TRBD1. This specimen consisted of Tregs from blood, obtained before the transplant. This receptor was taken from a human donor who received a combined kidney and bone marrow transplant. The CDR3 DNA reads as TGTGCCAGCAGCCAATTGACTGGACAGGGAGGGACCCAGTACTTC. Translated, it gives CASSQLTGQGGTQYF.